This T cell receptor (beta chain) originates from a study of OX40 agonist ivuxolimab in advanced cancers. Overall study results and limits: Clonal expansion from baseline to week 6 occurred in both CD4+ and CD8+ T cells.

The CDR3 loop spans 16 amino acids. Germline loops: CDR1 SEHNR, CDR2 FQNEAQ (reference sequence). Losses at the gene ends were 5 bases for V and 1 base for J; bases not matched to a gene: 6. Collection of blood occurred at baseline, at cycle 4 day 1, and at cycle 7 day 1. About this clone itself: Antigen unknown.

Generated by immunoSEQ multiplex PCR, the TCRdb table keeps only in-frame clones and is missing some. The data show about 12,000 clones, around 83% seen once. The sample here was CD4+ or CD8+ T cells sorted from blood, taken in a trial of the OX40 agonist ivuxolimab. This receptor was obtained from an adult with an advanced solid tumor such as melanoma, head and neck, liver or kidney cancer. The chain has TRBV7-9 and TRBJ2-4; 9 positions agree with TRBD1. In DNA form, the CDR3 reads TGTGCCAGCAGCCTTAGGACAGGGGAGGCCAAAAACATTCAGTACTTC. It yields the protein CASSLRTGEAKNIQYF. The whole variable domain, filled in from reference TRBV7-9 and TRBJ2-4, reads DTGVSQNPRHKITKRGQNVTFRCDPISEHNRLYWYRQTLGQGPEFLTYFQNEAQLEKSRLLSDRFSAERPKGSFSTLEIQRTEQGDSAMYLCASSLRTGEAKNIQYFGAGTRLSVL.